Each of the 23 T cell receptor beta chains below was sequenced from the same sample in a study of cytomegalovirus exposure and HLA in healthy donors. A multiplex PCR was run with 60 Vbeta primers and 13 Jbeta primers. The repertoire was sequenced with immunoSEQ multiplex PCR; TCRdb's copy has only in-frame clones and lacks some. The sample consists of 95,000 to 150,000 clones, roughly 80% of them appearing once. Sequencing was performed on PBMCs. The receptor source for this set is a man in his thirties or forties in good health and CMV-seronegative.

The chain employs TRBV18 and TRBJ2-1, with TRBD2 matching over 8 bases. The CDR3 runs to 15 residues. Germline loops: CDR1 KGHSH, CDR2 LQKENI. V shed 4 bases, J shed 9 bases, and the junction held 11 bases outside the gene matches. The CDR3, as DNA: TGTGCCAGCTCACTCCTAGCGGGCCACCAGAGTGAGCAGTTCTTC. Residues: CASSLLAGHQSEQFF.

This chain connects TRBV7-9 to TRBJ1-1; D perhaps matches TRBD1 (5 bases). CDR3 length equals 14 residues. CDR1 SEHNR and CDR2 FQNEAQ come from the germline V gene (reference sequence). V was pared by 1 base and J by 5 bases, with 11 bases between. CDR3 amino acids: CASSLDLRGTEAFF. CDR3 coding DNA: TGTGCCAGCAGCTTAGACTTACGGGGGACTGAAGCTTTCTTT.

The chain couples TRBV2 to TRBJ1-3; 12 nucleotides agree with TRBD1. The length of the CDR3 is 18 residues. Germline lookup yields CDR1 SNHLY and CDR2 FYNNEI. V gave up 3 bases and J gave up 1 base; unmatched junction bases: 7. In nucleotides, the CDR3 is TGTGCCAGCAGTGATTTCGGGACAGGGGGCGCGTCTGGAAACACCATATATTTT. Translating it yields CASSDFGTGGASGNTIYF. The whole variable domain, remainder taken from reference TRBV2 and TRBJ1-3, is EPEVTQTPSHQVTQMGQEVILRCVPISNHLYFYWYRQILGQKVEFLVSFYNNEISEKSEIFDDQFSVERPDGSNFTLKIRSTKLEDSAMYFCASSDFGTGGASGNTIYFGEGSWLTVV.

The gene calls are TRBV7-2 and TRBJ2-3; D is possibly TRBD2 (5 bases). CDR1 and CDR2 (germline): SGHTA, FQGNSA. V lost 5 bases, J lost 2 bases, and 11 bases lay in between. The CDR3 length is 14 residues. CDR3 sequence reads: CASSDRLTTDTQYF. In DNA form, the CDR3 reads TGTGCCAGCAGCGATCGACTAACCACAGATACGCAGTATTTT.

The rearrangement uses TRBV7-6 and TRBJ1-1; the D gene is possibly TRBD1 (5 bases). CDR1 is SGHVS, CDR2 FNYEAQ, per germline. CDR3 size: 14 residues. Trimming took off 7 bases at V and 3 bases at J, with 15 bases between the two ends. Here the CDR3 reads CASKGRDDYTEAFF. The CDR3 bases are TGTGCCAGCAAAGGGAGGGACGATTACACTGAAGCTTTCTTT. Based on the CDR3 plus reference TRBV7-6 and TRBJ1-1, the full variable domain is GAGVSQSPRYKVTKRGQDVALRCDPISGHVSLYWYRQALGQGPEFLTYFNYEAQQDKSGLPNDRFSAERPEGSISTLTIQRTEQRDSAMYRCASKGRDDYTEAFFGQGTRLTVV.

This clone showed up just a few times. The chain carries TRBV11-2 and TRBJ2-1, with D hard to call. The CDR3 has 12 residues. Germline V gene sequence: CDR1 SGHAT, CDR2 FQNNGV. V lost 5 bases to trimming and J lost 10 bases, with 12 bases between them. CDR3 amino acids: CASSSYLSEQFF. The CDR3 region has the DNA TGTGCCAGCAGCAGCTACCTTTCGGAGCAGTTCTTC.

CDR3 in DNA: TGTGCCAGCAGCTCCACCCGGGGGGTCGGTGGCTACACCTTC. Protein product: CASSSTRGVGGYTF. J is TRBJ1-2 and V is TRBV7-2, with TRBD1 as a possible D gene (5 bases). CDR3 length: 14 residues. Germline V lookup: CDR1 SGHTA, CDR2 FQGNSA. Trimming took 4 bases from V and 7 from J, leaving 16 bases between them.

J is TRBJ2-1 and V is TRBV28; maybe TRBD2 (7 bases). V shed 3 bases and J shed 2 bases, with 11 bases lying between them. This CDR3 spans 15 amino acids. Germline CDR1 and CDR2: MDHEN and SYDVKM. This CDR3 is CASSLAGAAYNEQFF. In DNA, the CDR3 is TGTGCCAGCAGTTTGGCGGGGGCCGCCTACAATGAGCAGTTCTTC.

V and J are TRBV19 and TRBJ2-5; D uncertain. The CDR3 consists of 14 residues. CDR1 LNHDA and CDR2 SQIVND come from the germline V gene (reference sequence). V dropped 5 bases and J dropped 0 bases, with 10 bases sitting between them. The DNA of the CDR3 is TGTGCCAGTAGTCCAAACATGTACCAAGAGACCCAGTACTTC. Translation gives CASSPNMYQETQYF.

The chain employs TRBV5-1 and TRBJ2-7; D unresolved. Trimming removed 0 bases at V and 3 bases at J, with 7 bases between. Germline loops: CDR1 SGHRS, CDR2 YFSETQ. The CDR3 consists of 13 residues. The CDR3 loop is CASSLALYYEQYF. The CDR3 bases are TGCGCCAGCAGCTTGGCCCTTTACTACGAGCAGTACTTC.

The table lists this clone with a few counts. One junction end does not reproduce the germline sequence, and a read error may be involved. The chain recombines TRBV30 with TRBJ2-4, with TRBD2 identical over 9 bases. The CDR3 sequence is 17 residues long. The germline V gene encodes CDR1 GTSNPN and CDR2 SVGIG (reference sequence). In nucleotides, the CDR3 is TGTGCCTGGAGAGGTACTAGCGGGTTCATAGCCAAAAACAGTCAGTACTTC. Translated, it gives CAWRGTSGFIAKNSQYF.

This sequence joins TRBV4-1 and TRBJ2-3; D is possibly TRBD1 (5 bases). The CDR3 has 16 amino acids. Germline CDR1 reads MGHRA; CDR2 reads YSYEKL. V lost 0 bases and J lost 2, with 12 bases in between. CDR3 residues: CASSQDQGRLTDTQYF. The DNA for the CDR3 is TGCGCCAGCAGCCAAGATCAGGGTCGGCTCACAGATACGCAGTATTTT.

The chain joins TRBV7-9 to TRBJ2-3, with TRBD1 matching over 7 bases. Per the germline V gene, CDR1 is SEHNR and CDR2 is FQNEAQ (reference sequence). J was trimmed by 1 base and V by 2 bases; bases with no gene match: 6. The CDR3 is 16 amino acids. As DNA, the CDR3 is TGTGCCAGCAGCTTATTATACAGGGGCGGCACAGATACGCAGTATTTT. This codes for CASSLLYRGGTDTQYF.

This clone occurred once. The chain is built from TRBV28 and TRBJ1-6; D is perhaps TRBD1 (6 bases). V lost 2 bases and J lost 7, with 6 bases in between. The CDR3 runs to 13 residues. Germline lookup yields CDR1 MDHEN and CDR2 SYDVKM. The CDR3, as DNA: TGTGCCAGCAGTTTAAGGGGGAATTCACCCCTCCACTTT. This translates into CASSLRGNSPLHF.

The rearrangement joins TRBV14 to TRBJ1-2; maybe TRBD1 (6 bases). Germline assignment: CDR1 SGHDN and CDR2 FVKESK. The CDR3 contains 14 residues. Trimming pared 2 bases from V and 5 bases from J, leaving 12 bases between. CDR3 sequence: CASSQSGVGYGYTF. The DNA for the CDR3 is TGTGCCAGCAGCCAATCAGGGGTTGGGTATGGCTACACCTTC.

This clone was seen a single time. The chain recombines TRBV4-1 with TRBJ1-1; 8 bases match TRBD1. J was trimmed by 3 bases and V by 4 bases; bases with no gene match: 4. Germline values: CDR1 MGHRA, CDR2 YSYEKL. The CDR3 is 14 residues long. The CDR3 nucleotides are TGCGCCAGCAGCCCCGCGGACAGGGACACTGAAGCTTTCTTT. Its translation: CASSPADRDTEAFF.

This clone was seen more than once but under ten times. The chain has TRBV27 and TRBJ2-7; TRBD1 matches at 8 bases. Germline V gene data show CDR1 as MNHEY and CDR2 as SMNVEV (reference sequence). V gave up 7 bases and J gave up 3 bases; unmatched junction bases: 8. The CDR3 loop spans 14 amino acids. CDR3 amino acids: CASNPRTGYYEQYF. CDR3 sequence (DNA): TGTGCCAGCAACCCTCGGACAGGGTACTACGAGCAGTACTTC.

V is TRBV2 and J is TRBJ2-2; 16 positions agree with TRBD2. The CDR3 loop spans 18 amino acids. V was pared by 6 bases and J by 4 bases, with 8 bases of the junction left unmatched. Germline V lookup: CDR1 SNHLY, CDR2 FYNNEI. This CDR3 reads CASRAGLAGGLSTGELFF. The CDR3 bases are TGTGCCAGCAGGGCGGGACTAGCGGGGGGGCTTAGCACCGGGGAGCTGTTTTTT.

The V gene is TRBV30, the J gene TRBJ2-3; a possible D gene is TRBD2 (6 bases). From germline, CDR1 is GTSNPN and CDR2 SVGIG (reference sequence). The CDR3 is made up of 15 amino acids. Trimming cost V 0 bases and J 1 base, with 11 bases left between them. The CDR3: CAWSVVGGGTDTQYF. CDR3 coding DNA: TGTGCCTGGAGTGTGGTGGGCGGGGGCACAGATACGCAGTATTTT. Full variable domain (remainder filled in from reference TRBV30 and TRBJ2-3): SQTIHQWPATLVQPVGSPLSLECTVEGTSNPNLYWYRQAAGRGLQLLFYSVGIGQISSEVPQNLSASRPQDRQFILSSKKLLLSDSGFYLCAWSVVGGGTDTQYFGPGTRLTVL.

V usage is TRBV7-2 and J usage is TRBJ2-7; 9 bases match TRBD1. Germline loops: CDR1 SGHTA, CDR2 FQGNSA. The length of the CDR3 is 16 residues. Losses at the gene ends were 6 bases for V and 5 bases for J; bases not matched to a gene: 14. The CDR3 sequence: CASSPIPGTGSHEQYF. In DNA form, the CDR3 reads TGTGCCAGCAGTCCTATTCCCGGGACAGGGTCCCACGAGCAGTACTTC.

This clone was recorded only once. V gene TRBV2 combines with J gene TRBJ1-2; D may be TRBD1 (5 bases). The V and J ends lost 4 bases and 7 bases respectively, with 16 bases between them. This CDR3 has 14 residues. Germline V gives CDR1 SNHLY, CDR2 FYNNEI. CDR3 DNA: TGTGCCAGCAGTGGGACCTCCAAAAGGGGTGGCTACACCTTC. Translating it yields CASSGTSKRGGYTF.

V and J are TRBV28 and TRBJ1-4, with D possibly being TRBD1 (5 bases). Germline CDR1 and CDR2: MDHEN and SYDVKM. V lost 4 bases to trimming and J lost 3 bases, with 15 bases between them. The CDR3 has 16 residues. CDR3 amino acids: CASSSQSGGANEKLFF. The CDR3 DNA sequence: TGTGCCAGCAGTTCCCAATCCGGGGGGGCTAATGAAAAACTGTTTTTT.

This chain connects TRBV27 to TRBJ2-3, with D maybe TRBD2 (6 bases). This CDR3 region has 16 residues. V dropped 3 bases and J dropped 5 bases, with 18 bases sitting between them. Germline V gene sequence: CDR1 MNHEY, CDR2 SMNVEV (reference sequence). CDR3 sequence (DNA): TGTGCCAGCAGTTTGGGGGGATACGGCTCAGGAGATACGCAGTATTTT. This encodes CASSLGGYGSGDTQYF.